This TCR beta chain was recovered during a study of identical twins. Study outcomes and limitations: The study found excess low generation probability among twin-shared out-of-frame alpha sequences. Memory repertoires showed no such pattern, whereas abundant cord blood beta clonotypes carried fewer insertions.

Only healthy Caucasians were included as donors. Concerning this clonotype itself: Its antigen remains unidentified.

MiXCR was run by TCRdb on the 5' RACE reads, yielding one entry per CDR3 protein. The data show about 390,000 distinct CDR3 sequences, approximately 10% seen once. What was sequenced was naive T cells sorted from blood. The origin of this receptor is a woman aged 50 to 65 in good health.

CDR3 DNA: TGTGCCACCAGAGAGGCGCGGCGGGAGACCCAGTACTTC. It translates to CATREARRETQYF. The chain uses TRBV24-1 and TRBJ2-5; D is ambiguous. The CDR3 is 13 amino acids. The ends were cut back, 7 bases at V and 5 bases at J, with 13 bases in the middle. Per the germline V gene, CDR1 is KGHDR and CDR2 is SFDVKD.